The TCR beta chain described here comes from a study of CD8 T cells in ankylosing spondylitis. Looked up from germline, CDR1 is SQVTM and CDR2 is ANQGSEA. Trimming removed 6 bases at V and 8 bases at J, with 16 bases between. CDR3 length equals 12 residues. TCRdb independently ran MiXCR on the 5' RACE reads; one entry per CDR3 protein. The table shows about 230,000 distinct CDR3 sequences, with roughly 8.2% occurring only once. This clonotype was observed many times. The receptor's source is a female donor with ankylosing spondylitis or in good health (not recorded which). The chain joins TRBV29-1 to TRBJ1-2, with a tentative D call TRBD1 (5 bases). The sample comprised blood, either unsorted or a sorted T cell fraction (not recorded which). CDR3 bases: TGCAGCGTCCGACAGCCTAGTGGGGGCTACACCTTC. Encoded protein: CSVRQPSGGYTF. The entire variable domain, with the rest obtained from reference TRBV29-1 and TRBJ1-2, is as follows: SAVISQKPSRDICQRGTSLTIQCQVDSQVTMMFWYRQQPGQSLTLIATANQGSEATYESGFVIDKFPISRPNLTFSTLTVSNMSPEDSSIYLCSVRQPSGGYTFGSGTRLTVV.